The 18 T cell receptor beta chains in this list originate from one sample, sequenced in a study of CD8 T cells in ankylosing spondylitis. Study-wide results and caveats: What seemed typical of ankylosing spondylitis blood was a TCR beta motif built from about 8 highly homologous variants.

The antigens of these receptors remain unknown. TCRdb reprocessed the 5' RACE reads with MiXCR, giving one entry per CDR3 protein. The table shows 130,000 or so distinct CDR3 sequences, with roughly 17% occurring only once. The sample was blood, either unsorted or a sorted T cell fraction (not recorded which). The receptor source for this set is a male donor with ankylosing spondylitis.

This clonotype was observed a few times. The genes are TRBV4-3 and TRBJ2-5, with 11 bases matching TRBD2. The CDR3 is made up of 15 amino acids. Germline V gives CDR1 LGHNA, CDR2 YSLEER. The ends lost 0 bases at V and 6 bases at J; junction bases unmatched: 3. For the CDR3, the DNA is TGCGCCAGCAGCCAAGATACTAGCGGGAGTAAGACCCAGTACTTC. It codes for CASSQDTSGSKTQYF.

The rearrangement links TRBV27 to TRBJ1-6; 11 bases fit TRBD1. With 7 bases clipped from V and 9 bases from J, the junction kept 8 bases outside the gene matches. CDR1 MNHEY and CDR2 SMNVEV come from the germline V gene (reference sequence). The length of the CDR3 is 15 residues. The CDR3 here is CASTLGTGGSSPLHF. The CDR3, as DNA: TGTGCCAGCACCTTGGGGACAGGGGGAAGTTCACCCCTCCACTTT.

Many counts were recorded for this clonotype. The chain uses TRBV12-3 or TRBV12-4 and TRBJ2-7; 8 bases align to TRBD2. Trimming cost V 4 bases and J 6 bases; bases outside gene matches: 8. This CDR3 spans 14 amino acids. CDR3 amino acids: CASSSSGSSFEQYF. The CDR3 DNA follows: TGTGCCAGCAGTTCCAGCGGGAGCAGCTTCGAGCAGTACTTC.

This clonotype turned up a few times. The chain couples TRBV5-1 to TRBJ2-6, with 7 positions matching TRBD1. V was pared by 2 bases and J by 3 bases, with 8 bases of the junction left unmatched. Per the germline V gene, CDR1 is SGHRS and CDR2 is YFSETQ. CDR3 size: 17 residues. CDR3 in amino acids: CASSFQTGKYGANVLTF. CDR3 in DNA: TGCGCCAGCAGCTTCCAGACAGGGAAGTATGGGGCCAACGTCCTGACTTTC.

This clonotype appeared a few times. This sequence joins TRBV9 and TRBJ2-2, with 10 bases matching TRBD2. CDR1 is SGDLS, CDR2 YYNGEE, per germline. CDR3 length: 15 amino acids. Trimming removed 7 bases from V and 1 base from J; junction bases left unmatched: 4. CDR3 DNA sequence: TGTGCCAGCGGGGGACTAGCGTTGAACACCGGGGAGCTGTTTTTT. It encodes CASGGLALNTGELFF. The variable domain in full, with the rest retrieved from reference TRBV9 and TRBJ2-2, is DSGVTQTPKHLITATGQRVTLRCSPRSGDLSVYWYQQSLDQGLQFLIQYYNGEERAKGNILERFSAQQFPDLHSELNLSSLELGDSALYFCASGGLALNTGELFFGEGSRLTVL.

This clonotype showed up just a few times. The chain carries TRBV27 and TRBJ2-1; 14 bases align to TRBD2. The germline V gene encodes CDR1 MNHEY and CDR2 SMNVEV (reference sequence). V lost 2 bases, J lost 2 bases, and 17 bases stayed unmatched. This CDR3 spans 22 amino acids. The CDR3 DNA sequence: TGTGCCAGCAGTTTAGTCGACAGCCCGGGACTAGCGGGAGTTGTTCCCTACAATGAGCAGTTCTTC. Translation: CASSLVDSPGLAGVVPYNEQFF.

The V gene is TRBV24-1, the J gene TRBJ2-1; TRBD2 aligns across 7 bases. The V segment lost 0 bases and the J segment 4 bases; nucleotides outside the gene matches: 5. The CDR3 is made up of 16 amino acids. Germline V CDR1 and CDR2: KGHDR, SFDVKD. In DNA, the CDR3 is TGTGCCACCAGTGATTTGCAGGGAGGGGCTTACAATGAGCAGTTCTTC. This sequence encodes CATSDLQGGAYNEQFF.

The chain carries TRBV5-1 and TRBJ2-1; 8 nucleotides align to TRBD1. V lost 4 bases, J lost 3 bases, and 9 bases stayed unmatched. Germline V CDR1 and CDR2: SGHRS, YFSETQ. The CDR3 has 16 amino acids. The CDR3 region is CASSRNRGDNYNEQFF. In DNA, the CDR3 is TGCGCCAGCAGCCGCAACAGGGGGGACAACTACAATGAGCAGTTCTTC.

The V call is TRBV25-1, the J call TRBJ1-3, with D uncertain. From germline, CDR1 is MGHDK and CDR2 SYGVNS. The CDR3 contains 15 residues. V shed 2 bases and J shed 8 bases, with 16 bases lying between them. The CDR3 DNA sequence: TGTGCCAGCAGTGAACGGCGGCATCAAAGGGACACCATATATTTT. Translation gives CASSERRHQRDTIYF.

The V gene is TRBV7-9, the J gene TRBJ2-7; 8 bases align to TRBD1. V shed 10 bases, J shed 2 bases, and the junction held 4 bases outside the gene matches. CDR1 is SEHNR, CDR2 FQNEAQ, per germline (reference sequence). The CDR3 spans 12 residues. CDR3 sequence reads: CATDRGTYEQYF. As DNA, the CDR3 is TGTGCCACCGACAGGGGTACCTACGAGCAGTACTTC.

This CDR3 is CASSQAGTAVSTDTQYF. CDR3 DNA: TGCGCCAGCAGCCAAGCCGGGACCGCCGTGAGCACAGATACGCAGTATTTT. The chain has TRBV4-3 and TRBJ2-3, with D perhaps TRBD1 or TRBD2 (5 bases each). The CDR3 loop spans 17 amino acids. Per the germline V gene, CDR1 is LGHNA and CDR2 is YSLEER. Trimming stripped 1 base from V and 0 bases from J, with 14 bases between.

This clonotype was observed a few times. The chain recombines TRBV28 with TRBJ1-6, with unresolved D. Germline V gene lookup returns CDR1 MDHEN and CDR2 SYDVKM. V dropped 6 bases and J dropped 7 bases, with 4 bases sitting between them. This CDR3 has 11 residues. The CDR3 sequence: CASSLNSPLHF. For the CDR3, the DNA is TGTGCCAGCAGCTTAAATTCACCCCTCCACTTT.

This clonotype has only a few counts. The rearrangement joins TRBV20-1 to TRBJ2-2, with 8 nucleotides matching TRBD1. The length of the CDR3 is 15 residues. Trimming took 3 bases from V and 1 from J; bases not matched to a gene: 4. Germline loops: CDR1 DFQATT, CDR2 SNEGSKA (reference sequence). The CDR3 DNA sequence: TGCAGTGCTAGCCCCGGGACAGGGAACACCGGGGAGCTGTTTTTT. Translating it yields CSASPGTGNTGELFF.

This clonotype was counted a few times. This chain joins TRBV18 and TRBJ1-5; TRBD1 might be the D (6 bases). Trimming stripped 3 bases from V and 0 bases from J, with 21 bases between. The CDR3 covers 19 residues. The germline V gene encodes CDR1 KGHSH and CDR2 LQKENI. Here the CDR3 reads CASSPSGQRLDYSNQPQHF. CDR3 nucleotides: TGTGCCAGCTCACCGTCTGGACAGCGCCTAGATTATAGCAATCAGCCCCAGCATTTT.

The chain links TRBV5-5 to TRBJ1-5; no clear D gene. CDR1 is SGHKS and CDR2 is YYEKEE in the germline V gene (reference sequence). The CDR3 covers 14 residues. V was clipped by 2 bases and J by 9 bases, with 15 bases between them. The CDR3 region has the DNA TGTGCCAGCAGCTTTTACCGATCTGAGCGGCCCCAGCATTTT. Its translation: CASSFYRSERPQHF.

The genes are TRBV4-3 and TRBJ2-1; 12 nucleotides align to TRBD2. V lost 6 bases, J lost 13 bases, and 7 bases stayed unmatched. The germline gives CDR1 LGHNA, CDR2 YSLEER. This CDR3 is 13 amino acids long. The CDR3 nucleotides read TGCGCCAGCAGTGAACTAGCGGGAGGAGAACAGTTCTTC. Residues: CASSELAGGEQFF.

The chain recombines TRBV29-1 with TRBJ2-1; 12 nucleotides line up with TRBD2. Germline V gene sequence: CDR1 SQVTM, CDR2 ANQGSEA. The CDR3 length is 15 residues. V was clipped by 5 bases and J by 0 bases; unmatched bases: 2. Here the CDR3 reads CSVSTSGSSYNEQFF. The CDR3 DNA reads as TGCAGCGTTTCGACTAGCGGGAGCTCCTACAATGAGCAGTTCTTC.

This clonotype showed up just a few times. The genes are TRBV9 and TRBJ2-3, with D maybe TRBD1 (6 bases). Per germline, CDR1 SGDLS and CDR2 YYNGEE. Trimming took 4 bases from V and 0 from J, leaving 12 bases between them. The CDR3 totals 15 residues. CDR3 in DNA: TGTGCCAGCAGCCCCACGGGGACAAGCACAGATACGCAGTATTTT. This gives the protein CASSPTGTSTDTQYF. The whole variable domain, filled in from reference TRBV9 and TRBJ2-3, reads DSGVTQTPKHLITATGQRVTLRCSPRSGDLSVYWYQQSLDQGLQFLIQYYNGEERAKGNILERFSAQQFPDLHSELNLSSLELGDSALYFCASSPTGTSTDTQYFGPGTRLTVL.